Below, one T cell receptor (beta chain) is given with its context. The sample belongs to a study of blood T cell repertoires in COVID-19. V was pared by 3 bases and J by 6 bases, with 11 bases between. There are 13 residues in the CDR3. CDR1 KGHSH and CDR2 LQKENI come from the germline V gene. Data came from immunoSEQ multiplex PCR; TCRdb stores just in-frame clones and leaves some out. The sample comprises 220,000 or so clones, 84% of which are singletons, and 5% to 6.5% rests with the top ten. This TCR came from a woman between 55 and 75 years old who had recovered from COVID-19. The chain has TRBV18 and TRBJ2-5; a possible D gene is TRBD1 (7 bases). Sequenced input: peripheral blood. This CDR3 reads CASSPRGRKTQYF. CDR3 in DNA: TGTGCCAGCTCACCCAGGGGGAGGAAGACCCAGTACTTC.